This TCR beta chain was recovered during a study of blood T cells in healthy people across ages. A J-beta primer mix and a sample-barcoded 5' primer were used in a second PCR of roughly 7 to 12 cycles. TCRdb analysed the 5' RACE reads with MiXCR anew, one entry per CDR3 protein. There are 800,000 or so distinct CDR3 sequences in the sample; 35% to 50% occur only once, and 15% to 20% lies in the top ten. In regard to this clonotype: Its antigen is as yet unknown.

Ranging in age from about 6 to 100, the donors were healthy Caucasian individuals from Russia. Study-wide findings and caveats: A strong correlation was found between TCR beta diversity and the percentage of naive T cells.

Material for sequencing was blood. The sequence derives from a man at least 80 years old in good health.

The CDR3 DNA sequence: TGTGCCACCAGTGATTTTTTCGGGGGGAAAGATACGCAGTATTTT. Its protein is CATSDFFGGKDTQYF. The gene calls are TRBV24-1 and TRBJ2-3, with 7 bases aligning to TRBD2. The J segment lost 5 bases and the V segment lost 1 base, leaving 5 bases of the junction unmatched. Germline-derived CDR1 and CDR2 are KGHDR and SFDVKD. The CDR3 sequence is 15 residues long.